Included here is one T cell receptor beta chain sequence, with context. Its binding antigen is unknown. Per-nucleotide qualities are absent, and no much larger clonotype sits a single base away. These data come from a study of blood T cell repertoires in COVID-19 (dated by TCRdb to 2018 to 2020). Context from the whole study: The collaborator samples originated in the United States, Italy and Spain and spanned the acute and convalescent phases of COVID-19. Where available, HLA class I and class II types were taken from metadata supplied by the sample provider and were not determined by assay-based typing. The material from the prospective study consisted of cDNA or gDNA derived from T cells, B-cell-depleted T cells, or PBMCs. The repertoires were released in a freely available public database meant as a resource for research on the immune response to SARS-CoV-2. Deeply sampled blood TCRbeta repertoires from subjects exposed to, actively infected with, or recovered from COVID-19 were included in the dataset. Sample metadata almost always included a de-identified subject ID, COVID-19 status, age in years and sex. The samples were drawn from two sources: the first 160 participants of the ongoing ImmuneRACE study, and 1,254 subjects contributed by 6 global collaborators.

Study-wide conclusions, independent of this receptor: How much clinical and demographic metadata was included differed by source and by participant, and the metadata was provided uncurated.

TCRbeta CDR3 regions were amplified from genomic DNA by means of the immunoSEQ Assay, a bias-controlled multiplex PCR. The paper's data handling went like this. Nucleated cell counts per sample were estimated from amplification of reference gene primers within the assay. Sequence reads were collapsed and filtered to measure the absolute abundance of every unique TCRbeta CDR3 rearrangement. For each sample, productive Simpson clonality was calculated by taking the square root of Simpson's diversity index across productive rearrangements. TCRdb's version of the immuneACCESS table is confined to in-frame rearrangements and falls short of the full clone set. An unresolved V gene accounts for under half of the shortfall where checked; the remainder is of unknown origin. The DNA gave D and trimming, while V, J and clone size come from that table. This sample gives more than 95,000 clones in total; around 89% of them show up just once. 6% to 8.5% of the sample rests with the top ten.

CDR1 and CDR2 are drawn from the germline V gene: KGHSH, LQKENI. Trimming takes 5 bases off V and 0 bases off J; junction bases not matched to a gene: 9. The CDR3, from cysteine to phenylalanine, totals 17 residues. The retained sequence is limited to the CDR3, 51 bases, with the frame set at the first base. Collaborating institutions collected whole blood in K2EDTA tubes following their own protocols. Collaborator samples were shipped for TCRbeta analysis as frozen whole blood, isolated PBMCs, or DNA extracted from either sample type. The rearrangement joined TRBV18 to TRBJ2-3, with 9 bases aligning to TRBD2. The sample consisted of peripheral blood. This sequence was found in a man aged 45-60 years with acute or convalescent COVID-19. The CDR3 here reads CASSALLAGPSTDTQYF. The nucleotides read TGTGCCAGCTCAGCTCTTCTAGCGGGACCTAGCACAGATACGCAGTATTTT. The full variable domain, completed from the reference TRBV18 and TRBJ2-3 proteins outside the CDR3, reads NAGVMQNPRHLVRRRGQEARLRCSPMKGHSHVYWYRQLPEEGLKFMVYLQKENIIDESGMPKERFSAEFPKEGPSILRIQQVVRGDSAAYFCASSALLAGPSTDTQYFGPGTRLTVL.